Listed here are 30 T cell receptor beta chains from one sample, sequenced in a study of blood T cell repertoires in COVID-19. Data came from immunoSEQ multiplex PCR; TCRdb stores just in-frame clones and leaves some out. The sample carries 200,000 to 300,000 clones, roughly 91% recorded once. The sequencing input was PBMCs or T cells enriched from blood (not recorded which). The receptor set was obtained from a young woman who had recovered from COVID-19.

The chain carries TRBV30 and TRBJ2-2; 9 positions match TRBD2. Germline CDR1 is GTSNPN and CDR2 is SVGIG (reference sequence). The CDR3 contains 14 residues. V lost 3 bases to trimming and J lost 2 bases; unmatched junction nucleotides: 1. CDR3 protein: CAWRTSGNTGELFF. The CDR3 DNA follows: TGTGCCTGGAGGACTAGCGGAAACACCGGGGAGCTGTTTTTT. Looking up the rest from reference TRBV30 and TRBJ2-2 gives the full variable domain: SQTIHQWPATLVQPVGSPLSLECTVEGTSNPNLYWYRQAAGRGLQLLFYSVGIGQISSEVPQNLSASRPQDRQFILSSKKLLLSDSGFYLCAWRTSGNTGELFFGEGSRLTVL.

V and J are TRBV10-3 and TRBJ2-5; maybe TRBD2 (6 bases). CDR3 length equals 13 residues. The germline V gene encodes CDR1 ENHRY and CDR2 SYGVKD. Trimming shortened V by 4 bases and J by 4 bases, and 10 bases separated the two germline ends. The CDR3 nucleotides are TGTGCCATCAGTGGGGCCGGGGGAGAGACCCAGTACTTC. Its translation: CAISGAGGETQYF.

V gene TRBV5-4 combines with J gene TRBJ2-7; D uncertain. V lost 2 bases and J lost 0, with 12 bases in between. Germline V gene data show CDR1 as SGHNT and CDR2 as YYREEE (reference sequence). This CDR3 has 15 residues. CDR3 coding DNA: TGTGCCAGCAGCTTAACCGACATTAACTCCTACGAGCAGTACTTC. It codes for CASSLTDINSYEQYF.

This rearrangement joins TRBV11-3 to TRBJ2-3; D perhaps matches TRBD1 (7 bases). Per germline, CDR1 SGHNT and CDR2 YENEEA. The CDR3 runs to 15 residues. Trimming cost V 5 bases and J 1 base, with 13 bases left between them. As DNA, the CDR3 is TGTGCCAGCAGCCCAGGGGGAGGAGGCACAGATACGCAGTATTTT. Its protein product is CASSPGGGGTDTQYF.

The genes are TRBV7-2 and TRBJ2-1, with a possible D match to TRBD2 (6 bases). This CDR3 has 15 residues. The V and J ends lost 3 bases and 8 bases respectively, with 17 bases between them. Germline loops: CDR1 SGHTA, CDR2 FQGNSA. CDR3 coding DNA: TGTGCCAGCAGCTTTCTGGGACTCACTACAGATGAGCAGTTCTTC. This translates into CASSFLGLTTDEQFF.

V gene TRBV10-3 combines with J gene TRBJ2-1, with D possibly being TRBD2 (6 bases). The CDR3 length is 15 residues. Germline CDR1 and CDR2: ENHRY and SYGVKD. Trimming removed 3 bases at V and 2 bases at J, with 11 bases between. The CDR3 is CAISEVTGAYNEQFF. Written as DNA, the CDR3 is TGTGCCATCAGTGAAGTTACGGGGGCCTACAATGAGCAGTTCTTC.

CDR3 sequence reads: CAWSRQINTEAFF. CDR3 DNA sequence: TGTGCCTGGAGCCGACAGATTAACACTGAAGCTTTCTTT. The chain has TRBV30 and TRBJ1-1, with D perhaps TRBD1 (5 bases). Germline V gene lookup returns CDR1 GTSNPN and CDR2 SVGIG (reference sequence). V dropped 3 bases and J dropped 2 bases, with 10 bases sitting between them. This CDR3 is 13 amino acids long.

The J gene is TRBJ2-1, the V gene TRBV11-2; 13 bases are shared with TRBD2. After removal of 4 bases from V and 5 bases from J, the junction contained 8 bases not matched to a gene. The CDR3 extends over 17 amino acids. Germline CDR1 and CDR2: SGHAT and FQNNGV. CDR3 amino acids: CASSSWTSGSTNNEQFF. DNA of the CDR3: TGTGCCAGCAGCTCATGGACTAGCGGGAGTACGAACAATGAGCAGTTCTTC.

This sequence joins TRBV7-2 and TRBJ2-3, with 7 bases identical to TRBD2. This CDR3 is built from 15 residues. Germline values: CDR1 SGHTA, CDR2 FQGNSA. The V and J ends lost 2 bases and 5 bases, in that order; junction bases with no gene match: 7. CDR3 sequence reads: CASSLRVGGQDTQYF. The CDR3 coding sequence is TGTGCCAGCAGCTTAAGGGTGGGAGGGCAAGATACGCAGTATTTT. Full variable domain (missing parts from reference TRBV7-2 and TRBJ2-3): GAGVSQSPSNKVTEKGKDVELRCDPISGHTALYWYRQSLGQGLEFLIYFQGNSAPDKSGLPSDRFSAERTGGSVSTLTIQRTQQEDSAVYLCASSLRVGGQDTQYFGPGTRLTVL.

The chain uses TRBV2 and TRBJ1-4; weak D call: TRBD1 (5 bases). CDR3 length: 15 amino acids. V was pared by 4 bases and J by 7 bases, with 16 bases between. Germline lookup yields CDR1 SNHLY and CDR2 FYNNEI. The CDR3 DNA is TGTGCCAGCAGTGGGGTCGGGGGTATCGGTGAAAAACTGTTTTTT. It specifies CASSGVGGIGEKLFF.

The chain has TRBV27 and TRBJ2-7, with D possibly matching TRBD2 (5 bases). The V gene lost 5 bases and the J gene lost 5 bases, with 19 bases spanning the gap. Germline V lookup: CDR1 MNHEY, CDR2 SMNVEV (reference sequence). The CDR3 totals 15 residues. This CDR3 is CASSPRAAGTHEQYF. The DNA for the CDR3 is TGTGCCAGCAGTCCTCGGGCTGCGGGTACGCACGAGCAGTACTTC.

The V and J genes are TRBV5-5 and TRBJ1-4, with D possibly matching TRBD1 (6 bases). The CDR3 loop spans 15 amino acids. CDR1 is SGHKS and CDR2 is YYEKEE in the germline V gene (reference sequence). V was shortened by 3 bases and J by 7 bases, with 16 bases between the two germline ends. The CDR3, as DNA: TGTGCCAGCAGCTACCTGGGGGGGCGAGGTGAAAAACTGTTTTTT. This sequence encodes CASSYLGGRGEKLFF.

The V gene is TRBV20-1, the J gene TRBJ2-3, with 7 bases fitting TRBD1. V dropped 3 bases and J dropped 3; count of bases not matched to a gene: 3. CDR3 length: 13 amino acids. The germline V gene has CDR1 DFQATT and CDR2 SNEGSKA (reference sequence). CDR3 loop: CSASRQGTDTQYF. The CDR3 DNA sequence: TGCAGTGCTAGTCGACAGGGTACAGATACGCAGTATTTT.

This clone occurred a few times. This sequence joins TRBV28 and TRBJ1-2, with D perhaps TRBD1 (6 bases). Deletions cut 5 bases from V and 0 bases from J, with 16 bases between. The V gene's germline CDR1 is MDHEN and CDR2 SYDVKM. This CDR3 is 16 amino acids long. The CDR3, as DNA: TGTGCCAGCAGTCTCGGTCTGGACAGCGCTAACTATGGCTACACCTTC. Its translation is CASSLGLDSANYGYTF.

This clone appeared a single time. The genes are TRBV18 and TRBJ2-5, with 13 bases fitting TRBD2. The J segment lost 2 bases and the V segment lost 4 bases, leaving 7 bases of the junction unmatched. CDR3 size: 17 residues. The germline V gene encodes CDR1 KGHSH and CDR2 LQKENI. As DNA, the CDR3 is TGTGCCAGCTCACTCGGGACTAGCGGGATGGGTCAAGAGACCCAGTACTTC. Translated: CASSLGTSGMGQETQYF.

The V gene is TRBV7-2, the J gene TRBJ2-7; 7 nucleotides match TRBD2. Germline-derived CDR1 and CDR2 are SGHTA and FQGNSA. The CDR3 consists of 14 residues. Trimming cost V 2 bases and J 2 bases; bases outside gene matches: 3. The CDR3 reads CASSLSGGPYEQYF. The CDR3 DNA reads as TGTGCCAGCAGCTTATCGGGGGGTCCCTACGAGCAGTACTTC.

This clone was seen a few times. The chain links TRBV14 to TRBJ1-1, with a tentative D call TRBD1 (5 bases). Trimming pared 2 bases from V and 3 bases from J, leaving 13 bases between. The CDR3 contains 15 residues. Germline CDR1 reads SGHDN; CDR2 reads FVKESK. CDR3 nucleotide sequence: TGTGCCAGCAGCCAACTGGGGGGAATGGACACTGAAGCTTTCTTT. Protein: CASSQLGGMDTEAFF.

The CDR3 here is CASSRSTSGTGEQYF. The CDR3 region has the DNA TGTGCCAGCAGTCGATCGACTAGCGGGACGGGGGAGCAGTACTTC. The genes are TRBV6-6 and TRBJ2-7, with 11 bases that match TRBD2. With V trimmed by 5 bases and J by 7 bases, 10 bases remained unmatched. The CDR3 has 15 residues. CDR1 and CDR2 from the germline V gene are MNHNY and SVGAGI (reference sequence).

This chain connects TRBV2 to TRBJ1-1, with a possible D match to TRBD1 (5 bases). The CDR3 contains 14 residues. The germline gives CDR1 SNHLY, CDR2 FYNNEI. The germline V and J ends were trimmed by 4 bases and 0 bases, with 9 bases remaining between them. The CDR3 protein is CASSGTYMNTEAFF. CDR3 nucleotides: TGTGCCAGCAGTGGGACATACATGAACACTGAAGCTTTCTTT.

Here the CDR3 reads CASSIDGTGYGYTF. CDR3 sequence (DNA): TGTGCCAGTAGTATAGACGGGACAGGCTATGGCTACACCTTC. The chain employs TRBV19 and TRBJ1-2; TRBD1 matches 8 bases. Trimming cost V 0 bases and J 4 bases; bases outside gene matches: 1. Germline CDR1 is LNHDA and CDR2 is SQIVND (reference sequence). This CDR3 spans 14 amino acids.

Points on this clone: A read error may produce the germline difference seen at one junction end. This chain connects TRBV7-7 to TRBJ2-3, with TRBD1 matching 9 bases. The CDR3 consists of 16 residues. Germline CDR1 is SSHAT and CDR2 is FNYEAQ (reference sequence). CDR3 region: CASSLRTGVPPDTQYF. The CDR3, as DNA: TGTGCTAGCAGCTTGCGGACAGGGGTCCCCCCAGATACGCAGTATTTT.

The chain links TRBV29-1 to TRBJ2-3, with TRBD1 identical over 10 bases. The CDR3 extends over 16 amino acids. CDR1 is SQVTM, CDR2 ANQGSEA, per germline. Trimming cost V 6 bases and J 2 bases; bases outside gene matches: 11. CDR3 sequence: CSVWGGGQGVTDTQYF. The CDR3 DNA reads TGCAGCGTCTGGGGCGGCGGACAGGGGGTCACAGATACGCAGTATTTT.

This sequence joins TRBV29-1 and TRBJ1-1; 11 nucleotides align to TRBD1. Germline V gene sequence: CDR1 SQVTM, CDR2 ANQGSEA. This CDR3 spans 18 amino acids. J was trimmed by 7 bases and V by 4 bases; bases with no gene match: 20. CDR3 DNA: TGCAGCGTTGCCCCGGACAGGGGGCACCCCGGCGGTGCCCGTGAAGCTTTCTTT. This codes for CSVAPDRGHPGGAREAFF.

The rearrangement links TRBV7-9 to TRBJ2-1, with TRBD2 identical over 10 bases. Germline lookup yields CDR1 SEHNR and CDR2 FQNEAQ (reference sequence). V shed 5 bases and J 6 bases; nucleotides not matched to a gene: 4. CDR3 size: 14 residues. The CDR3 nucleotides are TGTGCCAGCAGCACGAGCGGGAGGGCCAATGAGCAGTTCTTC. Protein sequence: CASSTSGRANEQFF.

The chain has TRBV18 and TRBJ1-4; D remains unclear. The V end was cut by 1 base, the J end by 7 bases, with 7 bases between. The germline V gene has CDR1 KGHSH and CDR2 LQKENI. The CDR3 has 13 amino acids. The CDR3 spells CASSPRGFEKLFF. In nucleotides, the CDR3 is TGTGCCAGCTCACCACGAGGTTTTGAAAAACTGTTTTTT.

For the CDR3, the DNA is TGTGCTAGTGACTCCGGGACAGGGGGCGAGACCCAGTACTTC. This codes for CASDSGTGGETQYF. The chain is built from TRBV12-5 and TRBJ2-5; 12 nucleotides line up with TRBD1. CDR3 length: 14 amino acids. V trimming: 7 bases; J trimming: 5 bases; junction bases outside the gene matches: 5. Germline assignment: CDR1 LGHNT and CDR2 FRNRAP.

The V call is TRBV7-2, the J call TRBJ1-2; TRBD1 might be the D (6 bases). The CDR3 consists of 13 residues. The V end was cut by 1 base, the J end by 6 bases, with 9 bases between. CDR1 is SGHTA, CDR2 FQGNSA, per germline. The CDR3 spells CASSLVGGDGYTF. DNA for the CDR3: TGTGCCAGCAGCTTAGTAGGGGGGGATGGCTACACCTTC.

This clone was picked up one time. V and J are TRBV5-1 and TRBJ2-3; D is ambiguous. Between the trimmed V and J ends, which lost 3 bases and 5 bases, there was a span of 10 bases. The germline V gene has CDR1 SGHRS and CDR2 YFSETQ. This CDR3 spans 13 amino acids. CDR3 sequence reads: CASSSRPGDTQYF. The CDR3 bases are TGCGCCAGCAGCTCGCGACCGGGAGATACGCAGTATTTT. Drawing the rest from reference TRBV5-1 and TRBJ2-3, the complete variable domain is KAGVTQTPRYLIKTRGQQVTLSCSPISGHRSVSWYQQTPGQGLQFLFEYFSETQRNKGNFPGRFSGRQFSNSRSEMNVSTLELGDSALYLCASSSRPGDTQYFGPGTRLTVL.

J is TRBJ1-4 and V is TRBV27; D might be TRBD1 (6 bases). V lost 5 bases and J 0 bases, leaving 16 bases between the germline ends. CDR3 length equals 17 residues. Per germline, CDR1 MNHEY and CDR2 SMNVEV (reference sequence). The CDR3 loop reads CASSAGVGFATNEKLFF. CDR3 coding DNA: TGTGCCAGCAGTGCAGGGGTCGGGTTCGCAACTAATGAAAAACTGTTTTTT.

The chain links TRBV5-1 to TRBJ1-2, with D possibly matching TRBD1 (6 bases). The germline V gene encodes CDR1 SGHRS and CDR2 YFSETQ. With 4 bases removed from V and 8 bases from J, the gap between germline ends came to 18 bases. The length of the CDR3 is 14 residues. The CDR3 DNA follows: TGCGCCAGCAGCCGGGAAGGGCAGGGGCAGGGCTACACCTTC. This translates into CASSREGQGQGYTF.